The 28 T cell receptor beta chains given below trace back to one sample, sequenced in a study of cytomegalovirus exposure and HLA in healthy donors. The PCR had 60 Vbeta and 13 Jbeta primers. Libraries were prepared by immunoSEQ multiplex PCR; TCRdb keeps only in-frame clonotypes and omits some of them. The sample has 200,000 to 250,000 clones, around four fifths seen once. The specimen was PBMCs. Source of these receptors: a middle-aged woman in good health and CMV-seronegative.

This chain uses TRBV11-2 with TRBJ2-3, with D possibly matching TRBD2 (5 bases). Germline lookup yields CDR1 SGHAT and CDR2 FQNNGV. Deletions cut 0 bases from V and 2 bases from J, with 12 bases between. The CDR3 contains 16 residues. The CDR3 DNA is TGTGCCAGCAGCTTAGATAGGACCGGGGTCACAGATACGCAGTATTTT. This codes for CASSLDRTGVTDTQYF. Based on the CDR3 plus reference TRBV11-2 and TRBJ2-3, the full variable domain is EAGVAQSPRYKIIEKRQSVAFWCNPISGHATLYWYQQILGQGPKLLIQFQNNGVVDDSQLPKDRFSAERLKGVDSTLKIQPAKLEDSAVYLCASSLDRTGVTDTQYFGPGTRLTVL.

This chain uses TRBV28 with TRBJ2-1, with TRBD1 matching over 8 bases. V was pared by 0 bases and J by 8 bases, with 6 bases of the junction left unmatched. The CDR3 totals 15 residues. CDR1 is MDHEN, CDR2 SYDVKM, per germline. CDR3 region: CASSLWQGARDEQFF. The CDR3 nucleotides are TGTGCCAGCAGTTTATGGCAGGGGGCGCGGGATGAGCAGTTCTTC.

This clone turned up a few times. This chain links TRBV28 with TRBJ1-5; no reliable D call. CDR3 length equals 16 residues. Germline-derived CDR1 and CDR2 are MDHEN and SYDVKM. V was cut by 5 bases and J by 0 bases, with 14 bases left in between. The CDR3 DNA follows: TGTGCCAGCAGTCCGGGGAGCGACAATAGCAATCAGCCCCAGCATTTT. It specifies CASSPGSDNSNQPQHF.

This chain joins TRBV9 and TRBJ2-7; TRBD2 aligns across 9 bases. Germline-derived CDR1 and CDR2 are SGDLS and YYNGEE. Trimming removed 3 bases from V and 0 bases from J; junction bases left unmatched: 7. This CDR3 comprises 16 residues. In DNA, the CDR3 is TGTGCCAGCAGCGACGGGCTAGCGGGGAGCTCCTACGAGCAGTACTTC. Its protein product is CASSDGLAGSSYEQYF.

The rearrangement links TRBV2 to TRBJ2-1; 9 bases are a match to TRBD1. CDR1 and CDR2 (germline): SNHLY, FYNNEI. This CDR3 comprises 18 residues. Germline trimming cut 0 bases from V and 1 base from J; bases unmatched to any gene: 7. CDR3 sequence: CASSEALQGTGSYNEQFF. In DNA, the CDR3 is TGTGCCAGCAGTGAAGCGCTTCAAGGGACAGGGTCCTACAATGAGCAGTTCTTC. The whole variable domain, filled in from reference TRBV2 and TRBJ2-1, reads EPEVTQTPSHQVTQMGQEVILRCVPISNHLYFYWYRQILGQKVEFLVSFYNNEISEKSEIFDDQFSVERPDGSNFTLKIRSTKLEDSAMYFCASSEALQGTGSYNEQFFGPGTRLTVL.

The V gene is TRBV27, the J gene TRBJ1-4; perhaps TRBD1 as D (6 bases). V dropped 5 bases and J dropped 8 bases, with 18 bases sitting between them. This CDR3 has 15 residues. The germline V gene has CDR1 MNHEY and CDR2 SMNVEV (reference sequence). The CDR3 DNA follows: TGTGCCAGCAGTGATACAGGGATGGCAGGGGAAAAACTGTTTTTT. Protein: CASSDTGMAGEKLFF.

The chain employs TRBV5-4 and TRBJ1-2, with 7 bases fitting TRBD1. With V trimmed by 3 bases and J by 3 bases, 5 bases remained unmatched. The CDR3 loop spans 14 amino acids. Germline V CDR1 and CDR2: SGHNT, YYREEE (reference sequence). The CDR3: CASSSTTGDYGYTF. The CDR3 DNA follows: TGTGCCAGCAGCTCCACAACAGGGGACTATGGCTACACCTTC.

The chain combines TRBV28 with TRBJ2-7; unclear D gene. There are 14 residues in the CDR3. Germline CDR1 reads MDHEN; CDR2 reads SYDVKM. Trimming stripped 3 bases from V and 2 bases from J, with 11 bases between. The CDR3 loop reads CASSLAAVTYEQYF. The CDR3 region has the DNA TGTGCCAGCAGTTTGGCGGCAGTTACCTACGAGCAGTACTTC.

The genes are TRBV30 and TRBJ1-3; D is unresolved. The CDR3 is made up of 13 amino acids. Germline V CDR1 and CDR2: GTSNPN, SVGIG (reference sequence). Trimming left V 3 bases short and J 0 bases short, with 6 bases between. DNA for the CDR3: TGTGCCTGGAGACGACTCTCTGGAAACACCATATATTTT. Amino acid sequence: CAWRRLSGNTIYF.

J is TRBJ1-1 and V is TRBV30, with 11 bases that match TRBD1. The CDR3 is made up of 13 amino acids. Germline CDR1 is GTSNPN and CDR2 is SVGIG (reference sequence). V shed 4 bases and J 7 bases; nucleotides not matched to a gene: 5. The CDR3 coding sequence is TGTGCCTGGACTAGGACAGGGGGCCTTGAAGCTTTCTTT. Translating it yields CAWTRTGGLEAFF.

J is TRBJ1-1 and V is TRBV11-3; D may be TRBD1 (5 bases). The CDR3 is 15 amino acids. Trimming took 4 bases from V and 6 from J, leaving 18 bases between them. Per germline, CDR1 SGHNT and CDR2 YENEEA. The CDR3 loop reads CASSSTIWGGSEAFF. In DNA form, the CDR3 reads TGTGCCAGCAGCTCCACAATTTGGGGGGGATCTGAAGCTTTCTTT.

The chain has TRBV28 and TRBJ1-2; D is uncertain. Germline V gene data show CDR1 as MDHEN and CDR2 as SYDVKM. The CDR3 has 13 amino acids. Between the trimmed V and J ends, which lost 6 bases and 2 bases, there was a span of 10 bases. CDR3 coding DNA: TGTGCCAGCAGCCGCCCTGGCAACTATGGCTACACCTTC. It is translated as CASSRPGNYGYTF.

This clone was counted once. The chain uses TRBV5-1 and TRBJ1-2; 9 bases line up with TRBD1. The V segment lost 1 base and the J segment 5 bases; nucleotides outside the gene matches: 3. The CDR3 is made up of 14 amino acids. The germline V gene encodes CDR1 SGHRS and CDR2 YFSETQ. The DNA of the CDR3 is TGCGCCAGCAGCTTGACAGGGGGCCATTATGGCTACACCTTC. Its protein product is CASSLTGGHYGYTF.

This chain uses TRBV19 with TRBJ2-7; possible D gene TRBD1, 5 bases. Germline assignment: CDR1 LNHDA and CDR2 SQIVND (reference sequence). The germline V and J ends were trimmed by 5 bases and 5 bases, with 13 bases remaining between them. CDR3 size: 13 residues. The CDR3 bases are TGTGCCAGTAGTGAGGCAGGGATGGACGAGCAGTACTTC. It is translated as CASSEAGMDEQYF.

The chain recombines TRBV5-1 with TRBJ2-2; 7 bases align to TRBD2. V lost 0 bases, J lost 4 bases, and 6 bases stayed unmatched. The V gene's germline CDR1 is SGHRS and CDR2 YFSETQ. The CDR3 covers 16 residues. In nucleotides, the CDR3 is TGCGCCAGCAGCTTGGATAGTCGGACTAGCACCGGGGAGCTGTTTTTT. Translated, it gives CASSLDSRTSTGELFF.

This clone was seen only a few times. The CDR3 DNA reads as TGTGCCAGCAGCTCCTCCCGACAAGAGGGCATGAACACTGAAGCTTTCTTT. This encodes CASSSSRQEGMNTEAFF. J is TRBJ1-1 and V is TRBV13; D remains unclear. Trimming took 4 bases from V and 0 from J, leaving 18 bases between them. Germline V lookup: CDR1 PRHDT, CDR2 FYEKMQ (reference sequence). This CDR3 comprises 17 residues.

This clone appeared once. The genes are TRBV27 and TRBJ2-6; D remains ambiguous. Trimming stripped 8 bases from V and 0 bases from J, with 14 bases between. The germline gives CDR1 MNHEY, CDR2 SMNVEV (reference sequence). The CDR3 has 16 amino acids. The CDR3, as DNA: TGTGCCAGCTCACTAATAGCCAGCTCTGGGGCCAACGTCCTGACTTTC. It codes for CASSLIASSGANVLTF.

The chain carries TRBV6-5 and TRBJ2-2; D may be TRBD1 (7 bases). The V gene's germline CDR1 is MNHEY and CDR2 SVGAGI. V was trimmed by 7 bases and J by 5 bases, leaving 17 bases between them. This CDR3 has 15 amino acids. The CDR3 region has the DNA TGTGCCAGCACCCGAGGAGGGGGCGGAACCGGGGAGCTGTTTTTT. It encodes CASTRGGGGTGELFF.

This clone appeared a single time. The gene calls are TRBV18 and TRBJ2-7; TRBD2 might be the D (5 bases). Trimming pared 4 bases from V and 6 bases from J, leaving 13 bases between. This CDR3 contains 13 residues. Germline CDR1 is KGHSH and CDR2 is LQKENI. CDR3 DNA sequence: TGTGCCAGCTCACGAGACTTCCGGGGCGAGCAGTACTTC. Its protein product is CASSRDFRGEQYF.

The CDR3 DNA follows: TGTGCCAGCAGCCATCTAGGCTCTGGGGCCAACGTCCTGACTTTC. Its protein is CASSHLGSGANVLTF. This chain links TRBV14 with TRBJ2-6, with D unclear. V dropped 3 bases and J dropped 0 bases, with 6 bases sitting between them. CDR3 length: 15 residues. CDR1 and CDR2 from the germline V gene are SGHDN and FVKESK.

This clone was counted between two and nine times. The V gene is TRBV9, the J gene TRBJ1-2, with a possible D match to TRBD1 (5 bases). Germline CDR1 is SGDLS and CDR2 is YYNGEE. V shed 1 base and J shed 4 bases, with 17 bases lying between them. There are 16 residues in the CDR3. Here the CDR3 DNA reads TGTGCCAGCAGCGTACTGGCGCAGGGATATACCTATGGCTACACCTTC. Translation gives CASSVLAQGYTYGYTF.

This clone was seen more than once but under ten times. The chain uses TRBV19 and TRBJ2-7, with 8 bases lining up with TRBD2. V shed 5 bases, J shed 5 bases, and the junction held 14 bases outside the gene matches. Looked up from germline, CDR1 is LNHDA and CDR2 is SQIVND (reference sequence). The CDR3 covers 16 residues. The CDR3 sequence is CASSPGSGGIINEQYF. The CDR3, as DNA: TGTGCCAGTAGTCCCGGATCGGGGGGGATCATCAACGAGCAGTACTTC.

This clone was recorded a few times. The chain employs TRBV9 and TRBJ2-3; TRBD2 aligns across 16 bases. The CDR3 totals 17 residues. From germline, CDR1 is SGDLS and CDR2 YYNGEE. The ends lost 3 bases at V and 5 bases at J; junction bases unmatched: 6. CDR3 nucleotides: TGTGCCAGCAGCGAGACCGGGACTAGCGGGAGGGGAGATACGCAGTATTTT. It codes for CASSETGTSGRGDTQYF.

J is TRBJ1-5 and V is TRBV2; D gene unclear. Germline CDR1 SNHLY, CDR2 FYNNEI. This CDR3 has 14 residues. Trimming took 3 bases from V and 9 from J, leaving 15 bases between them. CDR3 in DNA: TGTGCCAGCAGTGATAGGCGGGTTACGGGGCCCCAGCATTTT. Translation gives CASSDRRVTGPQHF.

This clone was detected only a few times. The chain combines TRBV6-1 with TRBJ2-5; TRBD2 matches at 7 bases. Germline V CDR1 and CDR2: MNHNS, SASEGT. V shed 4 bases and J 5 bases; nucleotides not matched to a gene: 7. The CDR3 runs to 14 residues. Here the CDR3 reads CASSGGLESETQYF. CDR3 sequence (DNA): TGTGCCAGCAGTGGAGGACTAGAGAGTGAGACCCAGTACTTC.

The chain has TRBV7-2 and TRBJ2-1; 8 bases map to TRBD1. The CDR3 consists of 13 residues. CDR1 and CDR2 (germline): SGHTA, FQGNSA. V lost 2 bases and J lost 7; bases outside the gene matches: 1. CDR3 DNA sequence: TGTGCCAGCAGCTTACAGGGGGCGAATGAGCAGTTCTTC. Its translation: CASSLQGANEQFF.

The chain has TRBV2 and TRBJ2-7; unclear D gene. Per germline, CDR1 SNHLY and CDR2 FYNNEI. Trimming took 4 bases from V and 0 from J, leaving 16 bases between them. This CDR3 has 16 residues. The CDR3, as DNA: TGTGCCAGCAGTGGAGTCGACTTGGTCCACTCCTACGAGCAGTACTTC. Translating gives CASSGVDLVHSYEQYF.

The J gene is TRBJ1-1, the V gene TRBV5-1; 11 bases agree with TRBD1. The CDR3 is made up of 15 amino acids. J lost 7 bases, V lost 3 bases, and 8 bases had no gene match. CDR1 and CDR2 (germline): SGHRS, YFSETQ. The CDR3 nucleotides read TGCGCCAGCAGCTCCGGACAGGGGGCAGGGATTGAAGCTTTCTTT. Translation: CASSSGQGAGIEAFF.